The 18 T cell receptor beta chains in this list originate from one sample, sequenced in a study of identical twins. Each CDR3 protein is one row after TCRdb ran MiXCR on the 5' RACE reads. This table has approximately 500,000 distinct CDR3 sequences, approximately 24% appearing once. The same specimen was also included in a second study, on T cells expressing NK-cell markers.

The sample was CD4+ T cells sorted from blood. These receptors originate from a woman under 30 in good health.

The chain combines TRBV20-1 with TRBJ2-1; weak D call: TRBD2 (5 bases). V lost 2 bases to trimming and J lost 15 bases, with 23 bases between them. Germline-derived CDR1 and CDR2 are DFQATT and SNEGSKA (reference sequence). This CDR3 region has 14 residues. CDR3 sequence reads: CSARPPLGAPEGFF. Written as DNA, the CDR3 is TGCAGTGCTAGACCCCCCTTGGGAGCCCCCGAGGGGTTCTTC.

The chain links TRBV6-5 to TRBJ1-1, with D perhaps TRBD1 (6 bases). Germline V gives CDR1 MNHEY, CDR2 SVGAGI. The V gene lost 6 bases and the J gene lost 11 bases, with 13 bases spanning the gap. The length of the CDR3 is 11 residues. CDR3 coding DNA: TGTGCCAGCAGAAATACAGGGTACGCTTTCTTT. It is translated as CASRNTGYAFF.

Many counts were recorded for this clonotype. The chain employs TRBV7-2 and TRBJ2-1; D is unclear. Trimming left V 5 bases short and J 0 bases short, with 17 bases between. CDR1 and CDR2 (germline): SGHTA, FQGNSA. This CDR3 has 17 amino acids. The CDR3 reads CASSRSRSGSSYNEQFF. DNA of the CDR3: TGTGCCAGCAGCCGATCCAGATCAGGTAGCTCCTACAATGAGCAGTTCTTC.

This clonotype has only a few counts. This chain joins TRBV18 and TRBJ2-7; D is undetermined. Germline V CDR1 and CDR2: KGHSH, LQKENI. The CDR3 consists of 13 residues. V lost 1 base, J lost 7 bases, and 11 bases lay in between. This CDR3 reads CASSPQGLGEQYF. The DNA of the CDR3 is TGTGCCAGCTCACCACAGGGTTTGGGAGAGCAGTACTTC.

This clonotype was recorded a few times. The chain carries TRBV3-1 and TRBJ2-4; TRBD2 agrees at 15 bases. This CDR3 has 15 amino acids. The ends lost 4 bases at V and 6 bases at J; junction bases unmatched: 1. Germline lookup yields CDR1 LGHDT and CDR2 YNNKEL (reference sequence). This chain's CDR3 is CASSPGLAGGNIQYF. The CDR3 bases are TGTGCCAGCAGCCCGGGACTAGCGGGAGGAAACATTCAGTACTTC.

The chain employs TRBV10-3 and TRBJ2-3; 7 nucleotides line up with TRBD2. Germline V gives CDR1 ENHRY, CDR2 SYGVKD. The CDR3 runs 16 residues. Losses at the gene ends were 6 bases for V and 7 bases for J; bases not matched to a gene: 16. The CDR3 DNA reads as TGTGCCATCAGGAGGTTGGGAGCGGGGAGCTCGAATACGCAGTATTTT. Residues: CAIRRLGAGSSNTQYF.

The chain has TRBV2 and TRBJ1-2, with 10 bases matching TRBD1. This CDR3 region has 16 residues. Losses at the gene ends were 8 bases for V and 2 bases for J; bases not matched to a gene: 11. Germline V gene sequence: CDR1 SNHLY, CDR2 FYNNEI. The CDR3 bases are TGTGCCAGCGCCGCGGGACAGGGGAGGAGCAACTATGGCTACACCTTC. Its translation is CASAAGQGRSNYGYTF.

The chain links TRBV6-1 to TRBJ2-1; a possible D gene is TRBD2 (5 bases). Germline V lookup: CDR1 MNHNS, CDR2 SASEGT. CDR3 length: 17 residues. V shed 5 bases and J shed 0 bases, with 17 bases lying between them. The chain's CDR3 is CASSQAKLAISYNEQFF. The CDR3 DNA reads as TGTGCCAGCAGTCAGGCAAAGCTAGCTATCTCCTACAATGAGCAGTTCTTC.

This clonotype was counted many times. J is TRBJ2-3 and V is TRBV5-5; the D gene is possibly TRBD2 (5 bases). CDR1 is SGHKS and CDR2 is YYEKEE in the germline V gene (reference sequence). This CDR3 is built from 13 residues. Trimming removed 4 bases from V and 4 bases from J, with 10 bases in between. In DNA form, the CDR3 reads TGTGCCAGCAGCCGCACTAGGGCAGATACGCAGTATTTT. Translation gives CASSRTRADTQYF.

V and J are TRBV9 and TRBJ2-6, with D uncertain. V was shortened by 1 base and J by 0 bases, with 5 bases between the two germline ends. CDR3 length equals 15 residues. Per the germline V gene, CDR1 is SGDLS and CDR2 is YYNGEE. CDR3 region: CASSVQASGANVLTF. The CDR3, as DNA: TGTGCCAGCAGCGTACAAGCCTCTGGGGCCAACGTCCTGACTTTC.

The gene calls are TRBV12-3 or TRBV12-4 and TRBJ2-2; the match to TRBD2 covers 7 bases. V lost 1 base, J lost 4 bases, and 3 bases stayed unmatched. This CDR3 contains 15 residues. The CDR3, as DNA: TGTGCCAGCAGTTTAGGGGGGAGGGGCACCGGGGAGCTGTTTTTT. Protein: CASSLGGRGTGELFF.

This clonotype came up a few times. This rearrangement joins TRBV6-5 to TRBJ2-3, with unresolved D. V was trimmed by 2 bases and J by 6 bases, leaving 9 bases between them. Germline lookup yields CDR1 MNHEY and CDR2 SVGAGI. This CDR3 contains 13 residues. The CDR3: CASSYRGADTQYF. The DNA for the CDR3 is TGTGCCAGCAGTTACCGAGGAGCGGATACGCAGTATTTT.

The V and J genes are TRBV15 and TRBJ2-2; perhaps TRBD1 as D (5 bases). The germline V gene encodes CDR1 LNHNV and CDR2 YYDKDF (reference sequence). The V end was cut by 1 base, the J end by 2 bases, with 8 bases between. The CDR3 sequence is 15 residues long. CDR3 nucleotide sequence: TGTGCCACCAGCAGAGGCAGGGAAAACACCGGGGAGCTGTTTTTT. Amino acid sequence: CATSRGRENTGELFF.

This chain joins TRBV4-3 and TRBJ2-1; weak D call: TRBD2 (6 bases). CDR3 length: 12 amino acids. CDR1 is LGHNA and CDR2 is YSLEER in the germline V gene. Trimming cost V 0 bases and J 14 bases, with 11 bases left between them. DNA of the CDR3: TGCGCCAGCAGCCAAGATTGGGGGGAGGAGTTCTTC. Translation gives CASSQDWGEEFF.

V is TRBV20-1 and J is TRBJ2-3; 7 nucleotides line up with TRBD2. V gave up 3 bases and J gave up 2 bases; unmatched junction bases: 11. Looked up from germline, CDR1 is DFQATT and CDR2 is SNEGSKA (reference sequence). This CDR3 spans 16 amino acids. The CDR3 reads CSASGTAGTTTDTQYF. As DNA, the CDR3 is TGCAGTGCTAGCGGAACAGCGGGGACGACCACAGATACGCAGTATTTT.

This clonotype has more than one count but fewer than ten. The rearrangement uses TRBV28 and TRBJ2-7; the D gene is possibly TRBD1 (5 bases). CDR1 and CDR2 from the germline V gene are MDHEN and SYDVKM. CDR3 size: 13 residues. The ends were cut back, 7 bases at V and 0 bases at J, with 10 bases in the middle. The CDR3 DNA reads TGTGCCAGCACTCGACAGAACTCCTACGAGCAGTACTTC. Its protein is CASTRQNSYEQYF.

CDR3 residues: CASTLPGSSSYNEQFF. The CDR3 nucleotides are TGTGCCAGCACCCTGCCCGGGTCGAGCTCCTACAATGAGCAGTTCTTC. V usage is TRBV28 and J usage is TRBJ2-1; D is ambiguous. The germline CDR1 and CDR2 sequences are MDHEN and SYDVKM. V was trimmed by 7 bases and J by 0 bases, leaving 16 bases between them. This CDR3 region has 16 residues.

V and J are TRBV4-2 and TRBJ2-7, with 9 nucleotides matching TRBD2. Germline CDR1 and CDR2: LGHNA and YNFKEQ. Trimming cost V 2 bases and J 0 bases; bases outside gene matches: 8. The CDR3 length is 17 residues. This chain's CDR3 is CASSQRRGGSSSYEQYF. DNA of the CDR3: TGTGCCAGCAGCCAAAGGCGGGGGGGCTCCAGCTCCTACGAGCAGTACTTC.